This T cell receptor beta chain was sequenced in a study of follicular helper T cells after annual influenza vaccination (dated by TCRdb to 2016 to 2017). Study-level background: After each seasonal influenza vaccination, blood samples were collected on days 0, 7 and 28. To study recall of cTfh clones, some subjects were followed through successive annual vaccinations in the 2013-2014, 2014-2015 and 2015-2016 seasons. One week after vaccination, a second recruited cohort of about eleven subjects (Table S1) displayed a similar ICOS+CD38+ cTfh response. Multi-year samples were obtained from roughly 6 subjects, with two vaccination seasons covered for a few subjects and three seasons covered for two subjects. The 2013-2014 samples were cryopreserved, while the 2015 samples were processed right after collection.

Here is what the overall study found, with its caveats: Successive annual vaccinations recalled a recurring oligoclonal ICOS+CD38+ cTfh response that included tetramer and AIM influenza-specific clonotypes. Day 7 ICOS+CD38+ clones were most often found later in ICOS-CD38- cTfh, suggesting that subset may serve as a memory reservoir. ICOS+CD38+ cTfh clonality correlated with the frequency of that population, and its change correlated with the change in circulating plasmablast frequency. Only about 9.5-22% of analyzed cells yielded productive TCRB sequences, so sampling of rare clonotypes was not possible.

Preparation of the library involved the immunoSEQ multiplex PCR assay. Adaptive Biotechnologies handled the TCRB amplification, library preparation, sequencing and preliminary bioinformatics at Survey level resolution. For TCRB sequencing, genomic DNA from the sorted cTfh populations was amplified by multiplex PCR. As for how the authors treated the data: In R, clonality was calculated as 1 minus the normalized Shannon entropy, and the Gini index was computed using the R package ineq. The overlap score was defined as the summed counts of shared sequences divided by the total counts of all sequences in both compared samples. Shared-clonotype significance used Fisher's exact test assuming a theoretical repertoire of 10^7 TCRB sequences. TCRdb provides this immuneACCESS table in a form limited to in-frame rearrangements. Some clones are lacking; in checked studies, under half of them reflect an unresolved V gene, and why the rest are absent is not known. V, J and clone size are those of that table, while D and trimming were read from the DNA. The sample table lists 7,000 to 9,000 clones, almost 80% of them with a count of one. The top ten clonotypes cover around 3% of the sample.

CDR1 and CDR2 were assigned from the germline V gene (reference sequence) as SEHNR and FQNEAQ. From the cysteine up to the phenylalanine, the CDR3 has a length of 15 residues. Of all the DNA, just the CDR3 is kept, 45 bases in frame from base 1. V is shortened by 5 bases, J by 2 bases, and the region joining them spans 15 bases. What the time point label conveys for this sample: 2014-2015 season, pre-vaccination. Adults received seasonal inactivated influenza vaccine (Fluvarix), and TCRB sequencing tracked sorted blood CD4 subsets before and after vaccination. To be eligible, subjects had to live in the community and must not have received influenza vaccine in the previous 6 months. Subjects were excluded for influenza vaccine contraindications, substance abuse, HIV/AIDS, active malignancy, immunomodulatory medication, or active illness such as respiratory infection. Between roughly 35 and 110 mL of blood was sampled per time point. Circulating Tfh were defined as non-naive CD4+CXCR5+PD-1+ cells, and these cells were sorted into ICOS+CD38+ and ICOS-CD38- fractions. PBMC were isolated using Ficoll-Paque PLUS or SepMate separation. Cell subsets were sorted from PBMC on a BD FACS Aria before DNA extraction.

As regards this clone: Which antigen it targets is not known. No base-level quality is on record; no much larger clone is a single base apart.

The clonotype originates from an adult who received the influenza vaccine. Sequencing was performed on CXCR5+ CD38- circulating T follicular helper cells from blood, taken on the day of influenza vaccination. What this sample's cell subset or site label stands for: circulating Tfh, non-naive CD4+CXCR5+PD-1+ (ICOS+CD38+ or ICOS-CD38-). The chain links TRBV7-9 with TRBJ2-5, with TRBD2 tentatively as D gene (6 bases match). The CDR3 reads as follows: CASSPSAGSQETQYF. The DNA sequence reads TGTGCCAGCAGCCCTAGCGCGGGCAGTCAAGAGACCCAGTACTTC.